Listed below are T cell receptor beta chains from one sample, sequenced in a study of identical twins. TCRdb independently ran MiXCR on the 5' RACE reads; one entry per CDR3 protein. The sample has 350,000 or so distinct CDR3 sequences, 12% seen once. This same sample was also part of a study on yellow fever vaccine responses in identical twins.

Sample: CD8+ T cells sorted from blood. These receptors came from a woman aged 18-29 years in good health. The CDR3 runs from the conserved cysteine through the conserved F or W. Fields, in order: J gene, V gene, CDR3 protein.

>TRBJ1-1|TRBV27
CASSLSGGGSLEAFF
>TRBJ2-2|TRBV6-4
CASSEGGHTGELFF
>TRBJ2-1|TRBV7-8
CASSFGLPNEQFF
>TRBJ2-5|TRBV20-1
CSASTLVWETQYF
>TRBJ2-7|TRBV29-1
CSVDEGQTYEQYF
>TRBJ2-1|TRBV13
CASSLEGGTGVEQFF
>TRBJ2-5|TRBV3-1
CATSPHGAGEETQYF
>TRBJ2-7|TRBV13
CASSQDGTYEQYF
>TRBJ2-7|TRBV20-1
CSAWTSGEQYF
>TRBJ1-2|TRBV27
CASRTSGTPPGYGYTF
>TRBJ2-7|TRBV28
CASSRRALIMEQYF
>TRBJ2-5|TRBV7-2
CASSPGTSGSFQETQYF
>TRBJ2-5|TRBV10-3
CAISELAEETQYF
>TRBJ2-1|TRBV11-1
CASSLIGLAGVPSYNEQFF
>TRBJ2-2|TRBV11-2
CASSLIGASGGHNTGELFF
>TRBJ2-7|TRBV5-6
CASSSEDRLRTSGISYEQYF
>TRBJ2-7|TRBV9
CASSGGVGRSSYEQYF
>TRBJ2-3|TRBV2
CASSDRRGRGNTDTQYF
>TRBJ2-1|TRBV9
CASSGTGSAYNEQFF
>TRBJ1-1|TRBV12-5
CASGPKKTGITEAFF
>TRBJ2-5|TRBV5-4
CASSSGLRERAQTQYF
>TRBJ2-1|TRBV29-1
CSVVRAETYNEQFF
>TRBJ1-2|TRBV20-1
CSTGALGYGYTF
>TRBJ2-7|TRBV11-2
CASSGQGGYEQYF
>TRBJ1-2|TRBV29-1
CSVEGEQGAYYGYTF
>TRBJ2-3|TRBV27
CASSSGTSGARADTQYF
>TRBJ2-3|TRBV7-9
CASSLLPSGGDTDTQYF
>TRBJ2-1|TRBV12-5
CASGWRVGHNEQFF
>TRBJ1-2|TRBV19
CASSINHRDYGYTF
>TRBJ2-7|TRBV6-5
CASSWDMTYEQYF
>TRBJ2-2|TRBV27
CASSLGGYGELFF
>TRBJ1-1|TRBV5-1
CASSLGQMNTEAFF
>TRBJ2-7|TRBV27
CASSLGEGLEQYF
>TRBJ2-3|TRBV20-1
CSARGVGTSGTTDTQYF